The next 23 T cell receptor beta chains were all read from a single sample in a study of beta chain features in type 1 diabetes. General study results and limits: There was a moderate but significant shortening of TCRB CDR3s in all four CD4+ subsets of Type 1 diabetes patients.

These TCRs are of unknown antigen specificity. As every portion of the isolated RNA was reverse transcribed, the sequencing read expressed TCRB transcripts. Some clones are missing from TCRdb's copy, which holds only in-frame ones; the method was immunoSEQ multiplex PCR. Of 280,000 or so clones listed, approximately 16% are singletons. Sequenced input: naive CD4+ T cells from blood. Source of these receptors: a young man with type 1 diabetes.

A few counts support this clone. The chain links TRBV5-1 to TRBJ2-1; the match to TRBD2 covers 8 bases. V lost 2 bases, J lost 7 bases, and 8 bases stayed unmatched. The CDR3 consists of 15 residues. Germline-derived CDR1 and CDR2 are SGHRS and YFSETQ. The DNA for the CDR3 is TGCGCCAGCAGCTTACCGGGGGGGGCTGGGAATGAGCAGTTCTTC. Protein sequence: CASSLPGGAGNEQFF.

This sequence joins TRBV4-1 and TRBJ2-7; D may be TRBD1 (6 bases). The CDR3 is 15 residues long. V lost 0 bases to trimming and J lost 4 bases, with 13 bases between them. Germline lookup yields CDR1 MGHRA and CDR2 YSYEKL. The CDR3 loop reads CASSQEMGRGYEQYF. DNA for the CDR3: TGCGCCAGCAGCCAAGAAATGGGCAGGGGATACGAGCAGTACTTC.

This clone was recorded a few times. The chain has TRBV7-2 and TRBJ2-3; D perhaps matches TRBD2 (5 bases). This CDR3 has 15 amino acids. CDR1 SGHTA and CDR2 FQGNSA come from the germline V gene. Trimming removed 7 bases at V and 1 base at J, with 15 bases between. Here the CDR3 reads CASNSQGRGTDTQYF. The CDR3 bases are TGTGCCAGCAATTCCCAAGGGCGGGGCACAGATACGCAGTATTTT.

There are a few counts of this clone. V gene TRBV7-2 combines with J gene TRBJ2-7; D unresolved. Germline V lookup: CDR1 SGHTA, CDR2 FQGNSA. The V end lost 1 base, the J end lost 6 bases, and 10 bases lay between the germline ends. This CDR3 spans 13 amino acids. The CDR3 sequence is CASSLVGWVEQYF. CDR3 sequence (DNA): TGTGCCAGCAGCTTAGTCGGGTGGGTCGAGCAGTACTTC.

The chain employs TRBV5-1 and TRBJ2-7; the D gene is possibly TRBD1 (5 bases). The CDR3 runs 14 residues. Trimming removed 4 bases from V and 5 bases from J, with 16 bases in between. Germline-derived CDR1 and CDR2 are SGHRS and YFSETQ. The CDR3 bases are TGCGCCAGCAGCAATGGCGCAGGGTTCGACGAGCAGTACTTC. Translating gives CASSNGAGFDEQYF. Looking up the rest from reference TRBV5-1 and TRBJ2-7 gives the full variable domain: KAGVTQTPRYLIKTRGQQVTLSCSPISGHRSVSWYQQTPGQGLQFLFEYFSETQRNKGNFPGRFSGRQFSNSRSEMNVSTLELGDSALYLCASSNGAGFDEQYFGPGTRLTVT.

This chain joins TRBV5-1 and TRBJ2-5; D remains unclear. TRBJ2-7 explains the end of the DNA better; the J call may be wrong. The CDR3 covers 12 residues. Germline V lookup: CDR1 SGHRS, CDR2 YFSETQ. CDR3 nucleotides: TGCGCCAGCAGCTTGTCCACCTACGAGCAGTACTTC. It codes for CASSLSTYEQYF.

This chain connects TRBV30 to TRBJ1-2, with 10 bases fitting TRBD1. J was trimmed by 0 bases and V by 5 bases; bases with no gene match: 9. Germline V gene sequence: CDR1 GTSNPN, CDR2 SVGIG (reference sequence). This CDR3 is built from 16 residues. The DNA for the CDR3 is TGTGCCTGGTACCGGGACAGGGGTCTGCCTAACTATGGCTACACCTTC. The encoded protein is CAWYRDRGLPNYGYTF.

This clone was seen a handful of times. The CDR3 DNA follows: TGTGCCAGCAGCTTGGCAGTATCCTACGAGCAGTACTTC. It encodes CASSLAVSYEQYF. This chain connects TRBV5-5 to TRBJ2-7; D uncertain. Deletions cut 0 bases from V and 1 base from J, with 5 bases between. CDR3 length equals 13 residues. Germline-derived CDR1 and CDR2 are SGHKS and YYEKEE (reference sequence). Looking up the rest from reference TRBV5-5 and TRBJ2-7 gives the full variable domain: DAGVTQSPTHLIKTRGQQVTLRCSPISGHKSVSWYQQVLGQGPQFIFQYYEKEERGRGNFPDRFSARQFPNYSSELNVNALLLGDSALYLCASSLAVSYEQYFGPGTRLTVT.

The chain uses TRBV10-2 and TRBJ1-1, with D hard to call. Germline lookup yields CDR1 WSHSY and CDR2 SAAADI. This CDR3 contains 13 residues. V was pared by 2 bases and J by 4 bases, with 8 bases between. The DNA of the CDR3 is TGCGCCAGCAGTGAGACGGTATTCACTGAAGCTTTCTTT. This sequence encodes CASSETVFTEAFF.

This clone was detected only a few times. The rearrangement links TRBV14 to TRBJ2-5, with D possibly being TRBD1 (6 bases). Trimming removed 4 bases from V and 4 bases from J, with 13 bases in between. The CDR3 consists of 14 residues. The germline gives CDR1 SGHDN, CDR2 FVKESK. The CDR3 loop reads CASSRSDRRETQYF. CDR3 nucleotides: TGTGCCAGCAGCCGGTCCGACAGGCGAGAGACCCAGTACTTC.

The chain uses TRBV11-2 and TRBJ2-7; TRBD2 might be the D (5 bases). Germline V gene lookup returns CDR1 SGHAT and CDR2 FQNNGV. This CDR3 region has 14 residues. V dropped 1 base and J dropped 0 bases, with 7 bases sitting between them. The CDR3 DNA reads as TGTGCCAGCAGCTTAGGAGGGTTCTCCTACGAGCAGTACTTC. This translates into CASSLGGFSYEQYF.

The CDR3 sequence is CASTPQGIRTKNIQYF. CDR3 sequence (DNA): TGTGCCAGCACCCCACAGGGGATTCGAACCAAAAACATTCAGTACTTC. The chain recombines TRBV7-2 with TRBJ2-4; 7 nucleotides match TRBD1. V lost 7 bases to trimming and J lost 2 bases; unmatched junction nucleotides: 11. From germline, CDR1 is SGHTA and CDR2 FQGNSA. This CDR3 has 16 residues.

CDR3 in amino acids: CATSRINRDAGELFF. CDR3 coding DNA: TGTGCCACCAGCAGAATCAACAGGGATGCCGGGGAGCTGTTTTTT. J is TRBJ2-2 and V is TRBV15; the D gene is possibly TRBD1 (6 bases). V lost 2 bases, J lost 6 bases, and 13 bases lay in between. CDR1 is LNHNV, CDR2 YYDKDF, per germline (reference sequence). CDR3 length equals 15 residues.

This clone appeared a few times. The rearrangement joins TRBV2 to TRBJ2-7; 7 bases line up with TRBD1. The CDR3 runs to 15 residues. Trimming at V came to 2 bases and at J to 2 bases, leaving 6 bases not matched to a gene. Germline lookup yields CDR1 SNHLY and CDR2 FYNNEI. The CDR3 is CASSERGTVAYEQYF. DNA for the CDR3: TGTGCCAGCAGTGAAAGGGGGACAGTAGCCTACGAGCAGTACTTC.

This chain connects TRBV5-1 to TRBJ2-7, with D perhaps matching TRBD1 (6 bases). V lost 4 bases and J 0 bases, leaving 20 bases between the germline ends. This CDR3 has 17 amino acids. The germline V gene has CDR1 SGHRS and CDR2 YFSETQ. The CDR3 sequence is CASSRGQTTTNSYEQYF. The DNA of the CDR3 is TGCGCCAGCAGCCGCGGACAGACAACCACTAACTCCTACGAGCAGTACTTC. Full variable domain (outside the CDR3, taken from reference TRBV5-1 and TRBJ2-7): KAGVTQTPRYLIKTRGQQVTLSCSPISGHRSVSWYQQTPGQGLQFLFEYFSETQRNKGNFPGRFSGRQFSNSRSEMNVSTLELGDSALYLCASSRGQTTTNSYEQYFGPGTRLTVT.

V is TRBV19 and J is TRBJ2-1; 10 nucleotides agree with TRBD2. The CDR3 loop spans 15 amino acids. CDR1 LNHDA and CDR2 SQIVND come from the germline V gene (reference sequence). Trimming took 4 bases from V and 3 from J; bases not matched to a gene: 3. The CDR3 sequence is CASSTLAGVYNEQFF. In DNA form, the CDR3 reads TGTGCCAGTAGTACTCTAGCGGGGGTCTACAATGAGCAGTTCTTC.

The chain carries TRBV30 and TRBJ1-3, with D unclear. CDR3 length: 16 amino acids. V dropped 0 bases and J dropped 0 bases, with 12 bases sitting between them. CDR1 and CDR2 from the germline V gene are GTSNPN and SVGIG (reference sequence). Here the CDR3 DNA reads TGTGCCTGGAGTGTACCGGGTGCTAGCTCTGGAAACACCATATATTTT. Amino acids: CAWSVPGASSGNTIYF.

There are a few counts of this clone. The rearrangement uses TRBV7-8 and TRBJ1-4, with D perhaps TRBD1 (6 bases). V gave up 1 base and J gave up 3 bases, with 18 bases separating them. CDR1 and CDR2 (germline): SGHVS, FQNEAQ. The CDR3 covers 18 residues. CDR3 nucleotides: TGTGCCAGCAGCTTAGTACGGGTGCGGACAGCGTCTAATGAAAAACTGTTTTTT. Translation gives CASSLVRVRTASNEKLFF.

This clone was seen a few times. This chain joins TRBV6-6 and TRBJ2-7, with D possibly being TRBD2 (5 bases). Trimming pared 6 bases from V and 6 bases from J, leaving 9 bases between. Per germline, CDR1 MNHNY and CDR2 SVGAGI (reference sequence). The CDR3 is 11 amino acids. The DNA of the CDR3 is TGTGCCAGCAGCCCAGGAGGCGAGCAGTACTTC. Its translation: CASSPGGEQYF.

The V call is TRBV7-2, the J call TRBJ2-5; 15 nucleotides align to TRBD2. The CDR3 runs 17 residues. V gave up 5 bases and J gave up 5 bases; unmatched junction bases: 9. Germline-derived CDR1 and CDR2 are SGHTA and FQGNSA. The CDR3 DNA sequence: TGTGCCAGCAGCCGTGGACTAGCGGGGGGGCCGGGGGAGACCCAGTACTTC. Translated: CASSRGLAGGPGETQYF.

This clone has more than one count but fewer than ten. This sequence joins TRBV7-9 and TRBJ2-1; tentatively, D is TRBD2 (5 bases). The CDR3 covers 15 residues. CDR1 is SEHNR, CDR2 FQNEAQ, per germline (reference sequence). V gave up 2 bases and J gave up 5 bases, with 13 bases separating them. CDR3 sequence reads: CASSLPSRRHNEQFF. In DNA, the CDR3 is TGTGCCAGCAGCTTACCTAGCAGACGACACAATGAGCAGTTCTTC.

The gene calls are TRBV4-3 and TRBJ1-5, with 12 positions matching TRBD1. CDR3 length: 19 amino acids. Germline V CDR1 and CDR2: LGHNA, YSLEER. Trimming removed 1 base from V and 2 bases from J; junction bases left unmatched: 9. CDR3 protein: CASSQGGTGGVFGNQPQHF. CDR3 in DNA: TGCGCCAGCAGCCAAGGCGGGACAGGGGGCGTCTTTGGCAATCAGCCCCAGCATTTT.

This clone appeared a few times. V usage is TRBV28 and J usage is TRBJ2-7, with 9 bases that match TRBD1. The CDR3 has 15 amino acids. V gave up 6 bases and J gave up 6 bases; unmatched junction bases: 12. The V gene's germline CDR1 is MDHEN and CDR2 SYDVKM. The CDR3, as DNA: TGTGCCAGCAGCGGCCGTGGGACAGGGTTCCCCGAGCAGTACTTC. Translation: CASSGRGTGFPEQYF.